This TCR beta chain was captured by sequencing in a study of CD8 T cells in ankylosing spondylitis. Whole-study findings and limits: Reports say disease-linked clones showed up significantly more in matched ankylosing spondylitis synovial fluid. Earlier authors reported some of these motif variants in reactive arthritis synovial fluid and blood. Among TCR beta sequences, a motif of fewer than 10 highly homologous variants appeared characteristic of ankylosing spondylitis blood.

Via MiXCR, TCRdb re-called the 5' RACE reads, giving one row per CDR3 protein. The sample lists about 540,000 distinct CDR3 sequences, over 9.5% occurring once. V dropped 5 bases and J dropped 2 bases, with 6 bases sitting between them. This CDR3 contains 11 residues. Germline lookup yields CDR1 DFQATT and CDR2 SNEGSKA (reference sequence). This clonotype has only a few counts. The antigen is undetermined. The chain joins TRBV20-1 to TRBJ1-1; D remains ambiguous. The TCR originated in a male donor with ankylosing spondylitis. The material sequenced was blood, either unsorted or a sorted T cell fraction (not recorded which). CDR3 amino acids: CSAWRNTEAFF. The CDR3 DNA follows: TGCAGTGCTTGGAGAAACACTGAAGCTTTCTTT.